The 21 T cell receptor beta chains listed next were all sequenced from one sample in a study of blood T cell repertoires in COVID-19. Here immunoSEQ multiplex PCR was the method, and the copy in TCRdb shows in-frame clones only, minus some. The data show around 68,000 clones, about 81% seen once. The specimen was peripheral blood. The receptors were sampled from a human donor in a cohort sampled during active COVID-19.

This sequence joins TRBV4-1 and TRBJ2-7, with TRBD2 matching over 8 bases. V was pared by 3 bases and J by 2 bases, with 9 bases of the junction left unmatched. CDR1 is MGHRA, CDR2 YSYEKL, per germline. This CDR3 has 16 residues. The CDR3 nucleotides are TGCGCCAGCAGCCAGGGTAGCGGGATCACCCCCTACGAGCAGTACTTC. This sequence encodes CASSQGSGITPYEQYF.

As DNA, the CDR3 is TGTGCCAGCAGTCCTCGGACAGGGCTTAGGTCACCCCTCCACTTT. Encoded protein: CASSPRTGLRSPLHF. The chain has TRBV28 and TRBJ1-6; the match to TRBD1 covers 8 bases. The CDR3 totals 15 residues. In germline, CDR1 is MDHEN, CDR2 SYDVKM. With 5 bases clipped from V and 10 bases from J, the junction kept 10 bases outside the gene matches.

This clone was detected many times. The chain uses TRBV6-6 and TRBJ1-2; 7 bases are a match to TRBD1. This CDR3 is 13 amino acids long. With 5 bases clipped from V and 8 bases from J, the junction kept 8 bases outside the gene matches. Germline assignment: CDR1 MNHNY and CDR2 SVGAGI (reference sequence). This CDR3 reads CASSNRGSLGYTF. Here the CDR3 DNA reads TGTGCCAGCAGTAACAGGGGAAGTTTGGGCTACACCTTC.

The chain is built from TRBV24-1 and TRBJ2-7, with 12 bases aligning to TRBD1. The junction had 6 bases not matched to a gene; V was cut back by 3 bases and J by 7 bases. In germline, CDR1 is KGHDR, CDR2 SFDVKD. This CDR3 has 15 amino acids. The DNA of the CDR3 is TGTGCCACCAGTGATCCGGGACAGGGGGCGTGGGAGCAGTACTTC. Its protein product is CATSDPGQGAWEQYF.

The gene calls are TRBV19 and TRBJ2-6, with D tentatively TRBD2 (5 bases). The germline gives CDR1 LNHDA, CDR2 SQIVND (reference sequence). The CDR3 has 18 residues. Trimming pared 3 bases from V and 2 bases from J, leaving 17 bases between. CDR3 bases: TGTGCCAGTAGTATCTGGACTCTCGACCCAACTGGGGCCAACGTCCTGACTTTC. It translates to CASSIWTLDPTGANVLTF.

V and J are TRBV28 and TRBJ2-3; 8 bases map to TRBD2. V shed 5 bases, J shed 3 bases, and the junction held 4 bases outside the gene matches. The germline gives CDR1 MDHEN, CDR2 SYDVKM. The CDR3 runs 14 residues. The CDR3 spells CASSPLAGTDTQYF. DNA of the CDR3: TGTGCCAGCAGTCCTTTAGCGGGAACAGATACGCAGTATTTT.

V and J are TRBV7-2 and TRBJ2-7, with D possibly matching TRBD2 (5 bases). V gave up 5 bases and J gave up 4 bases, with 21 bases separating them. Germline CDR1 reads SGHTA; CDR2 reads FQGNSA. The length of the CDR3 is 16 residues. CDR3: CASSPKVLSVQYEQYF. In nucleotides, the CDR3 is TGTGCCAGCAGCCCCAAAGTCCTTAGCGTCCAATACGAGCAGTACTTC.

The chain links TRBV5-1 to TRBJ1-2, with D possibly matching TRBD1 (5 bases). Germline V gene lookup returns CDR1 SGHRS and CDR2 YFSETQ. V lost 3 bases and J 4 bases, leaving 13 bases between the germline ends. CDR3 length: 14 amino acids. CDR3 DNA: TGCGCCAGCAGCTCCGCCGGGACTGCCTATGGCTACACCTTC. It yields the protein CASSSAGTAYGYTF.

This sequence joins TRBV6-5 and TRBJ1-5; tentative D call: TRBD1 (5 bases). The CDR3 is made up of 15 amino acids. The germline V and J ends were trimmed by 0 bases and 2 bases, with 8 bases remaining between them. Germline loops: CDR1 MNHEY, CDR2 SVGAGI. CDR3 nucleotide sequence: TGTGCCAGCAGTTACTCTCAACAGGGCAATCAGCCCCAGCATTTT. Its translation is CASSYSQQGNQPQHF.

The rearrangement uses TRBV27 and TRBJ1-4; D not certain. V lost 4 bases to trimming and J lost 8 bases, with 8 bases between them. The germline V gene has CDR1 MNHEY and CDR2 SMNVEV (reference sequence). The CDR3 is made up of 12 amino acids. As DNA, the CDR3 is TGTGCCAGCAGTTCTCCTGGCGAAAAACTGTTTTTT. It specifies CASSSPGEKLFF.

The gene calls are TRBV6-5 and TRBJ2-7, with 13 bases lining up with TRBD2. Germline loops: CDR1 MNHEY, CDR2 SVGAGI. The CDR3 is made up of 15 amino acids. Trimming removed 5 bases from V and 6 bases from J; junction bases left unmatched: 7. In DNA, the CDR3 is TGTGCCAGCAGTCATACTAGCGGGAGGGCCCCCGAGCAGTACTTC. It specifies CASSHTSGRAPEQYF.

The CDR3 here is CASSPQLLIQETQYF. CDR3 sequence (DNA): TGTGCCAGCAGCCCCCAGTTGCTGATCCAAGAGACCCAGTACTTC. This chain uses TRBV7-9 with TRBJ2-5; D gene ambiguous. CDR1 is SEHNR and CDR2 is FQNEAQ in the germline V gene (reference sequence). The V end lost 5 bases, the J end lost 1 base, and 14 bases lay between the germline ends. The CDR3 is made up of 15 amino acids.

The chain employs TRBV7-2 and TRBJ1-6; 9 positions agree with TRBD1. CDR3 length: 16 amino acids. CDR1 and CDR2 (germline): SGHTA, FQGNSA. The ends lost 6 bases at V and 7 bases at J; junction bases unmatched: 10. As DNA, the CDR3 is TGTGCCAGCAGTCCTACAGGGGGCCGGAGCAATTCACCCCTCCACTTT. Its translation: CASSPTGGRSNSPLHF.

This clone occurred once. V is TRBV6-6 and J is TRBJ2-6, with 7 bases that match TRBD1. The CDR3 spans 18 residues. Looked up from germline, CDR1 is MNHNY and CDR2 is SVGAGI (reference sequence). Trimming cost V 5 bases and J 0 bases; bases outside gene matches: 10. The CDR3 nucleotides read TGTGCCAGCAGTCCCCGACAGGGTTATACCTCTGGGGCCAACGTCCTGACTTTC. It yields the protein CASSPRQGYTSGANVLTF.

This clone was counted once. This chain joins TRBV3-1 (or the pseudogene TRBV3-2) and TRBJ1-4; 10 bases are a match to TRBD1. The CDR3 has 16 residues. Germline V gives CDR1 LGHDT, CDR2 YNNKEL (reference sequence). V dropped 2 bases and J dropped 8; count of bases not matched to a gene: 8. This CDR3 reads CASSQSGGTGAEKLFF. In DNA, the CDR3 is TGTGCCAGCAGCCAATCGGGGGGGACAGGGGCCGAAAAACTGTTTTTT.

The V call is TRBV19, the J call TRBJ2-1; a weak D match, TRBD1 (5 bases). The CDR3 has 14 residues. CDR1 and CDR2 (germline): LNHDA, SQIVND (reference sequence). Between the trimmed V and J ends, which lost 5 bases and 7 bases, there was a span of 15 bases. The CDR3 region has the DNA TGTGCCAGTAGTCTCCAGGCAGGGCAGAATGAGCAGTTCTTC. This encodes CASSLQAGQNEQFF.

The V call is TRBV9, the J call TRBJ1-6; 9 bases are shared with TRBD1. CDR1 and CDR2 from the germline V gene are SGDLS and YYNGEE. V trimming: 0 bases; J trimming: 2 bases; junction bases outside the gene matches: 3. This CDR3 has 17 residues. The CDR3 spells CASSVGDRVTYNSPLHF. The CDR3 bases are TGTGCCAGCAGCGTAGGGGACAGGGTCACCTATAATTCACCCCTCCACTTT.

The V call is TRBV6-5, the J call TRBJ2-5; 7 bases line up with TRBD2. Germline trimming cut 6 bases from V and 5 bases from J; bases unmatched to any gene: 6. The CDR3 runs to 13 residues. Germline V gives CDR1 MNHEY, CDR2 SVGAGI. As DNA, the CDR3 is TGTGCCAGCAGCCGTACCGGGGGGGAGACCCAGTACTTC. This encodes CASSRTGGETQYF.

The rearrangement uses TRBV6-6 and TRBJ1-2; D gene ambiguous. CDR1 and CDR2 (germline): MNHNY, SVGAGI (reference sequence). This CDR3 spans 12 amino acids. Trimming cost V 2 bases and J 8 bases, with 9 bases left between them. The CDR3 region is CASSYDIQGYTF. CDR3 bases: TGTGCCAGCAGTTACGACATACAAGGCTACACCTTC.

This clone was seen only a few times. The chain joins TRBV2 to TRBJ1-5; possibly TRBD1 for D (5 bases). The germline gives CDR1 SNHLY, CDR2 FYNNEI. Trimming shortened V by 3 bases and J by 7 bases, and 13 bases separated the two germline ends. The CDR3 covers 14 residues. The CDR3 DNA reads TGTGCCAGCAGTGATCCCAGGGTGGGGCAGCCCCAGCATTTT. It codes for CASSDPRVGQPQHF.

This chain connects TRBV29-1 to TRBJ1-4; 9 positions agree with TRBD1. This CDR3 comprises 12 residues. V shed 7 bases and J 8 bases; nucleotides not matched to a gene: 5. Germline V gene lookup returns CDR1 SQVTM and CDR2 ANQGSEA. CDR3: CSAGTGREKLFF. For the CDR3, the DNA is TGCAGCGCCGGGACAGGGCGGGAAAAACTGTTTTTT.